This record looks at one T cell receptor beta chain sequence and its context. Its specificity is unknown. Sequencing of DNA taken from cultured CD4+ T cells relied on the Oncomine TCR Beta short-read assay. Researchers extracted genomic DNA from CD4+ T cells that had been cultured. TCRdb processed the PCR reads anew with MiXCR; each CDR3 protein has one entry. The data hold around 15,000 distinct CDR3 sequences, with about 38% observed a single time. Germline V gives CDR1 LGHNA, CDR2 YNFKEQ. Deletions cut 3 bases from V and 2 bases from J, with 15 bases between. This CDR3 spans 16 amino acids. These data belong to a study of vaccination and CD4 T cells after COVID-19. Study at large: Following dose two, a median about 70 days (range 14 to 241) passed before post-vaccine samples were taken. Study-wide results and caveats: The rise in median SARS-CoV-2-reactive clonotypes, from about 20 to 38, was not significant.

Treatment reported: 10-day PBMC culture with coronavirus spike peptide pools or control peptides (ViraFEST assay). T cells were expanded with peptide pools, and expanded clonotypes were identified by TCR sequencing. This TCR was sampled from a human donor with COVID-19. Sample: cultured CD4+ T cells from blood. The chain combines TRBV4-2 with TRBJ2-3, with D possibly matching TRBD2 (5 bases). Here the CDR3 DNA reads TGTGCCAGCAGCCAGGACTTGACTGAACCCACAGATACGCAGTATTTT. Residues: CASSQDLTEPTDTQYF.